The clone carrying this TCR beta chain appeared a few times. Its antigen is undetermined. This sample is drawn from a study of regulatory T cells in long-lasting Graves disease. Overall study: Persistent cases took antithyroid drugs over 5 years and stayed TSH receptor antibody positive. Findings and limits, study-wide: TRBV28, TRBJ1-2 and TRBJ2-5 emerged as the favored segments in persistent disease. Comparison showed that persistent patients shared more public clonotypes (about 2,800) than new patients (approximately 1,000).

Time point denoted: persistent/refractory GD, antithyroid drugs over 5 years with positive TRAb. The TCR library was prepared using RNA isolated from PBMCs. The authors built TCR beta libraries using iRepertoire HTBI primers and Arm-PCR of CDR3 regions. Authors' data handling: Identification of gene segments yielded 60 or so TRBV and about 14 TRBJ across samples. MiXCR was run by TCRdb on the multiplex PCR reads, yielding one entry per CDR3 protein. The V and J calls, along with clone size, are taken from TCRdb and not from the paper's own processing. The table has roughly 500,000 distinct CDR3 sequences, under 25% seen once. This CDR3 has 14 amino acids. Germline V lookup: CDR1 SGHRS, CDR2 YFSETQ. V was cut by 4 bases and J by 0 bases, with 11 bases left in between.

The material sequenced was peripheral blood mononuclear cells (PBMCs), taken when the disease was refractory, from a patient treated with antithyroid drugs. The source of this sequence is a female donor with Graves disease. The chain combines TRBV5-1 with TRBJ2-7; D perhaps matches TRBD2 (6 bases). CDR3 sequence reads: CASSRAGSSYEQYF. The CDR3 DNA sequence: TGCGCCAGCAGCCGGGCCGGGAGCTCCTACGAGCAGTACTTC.